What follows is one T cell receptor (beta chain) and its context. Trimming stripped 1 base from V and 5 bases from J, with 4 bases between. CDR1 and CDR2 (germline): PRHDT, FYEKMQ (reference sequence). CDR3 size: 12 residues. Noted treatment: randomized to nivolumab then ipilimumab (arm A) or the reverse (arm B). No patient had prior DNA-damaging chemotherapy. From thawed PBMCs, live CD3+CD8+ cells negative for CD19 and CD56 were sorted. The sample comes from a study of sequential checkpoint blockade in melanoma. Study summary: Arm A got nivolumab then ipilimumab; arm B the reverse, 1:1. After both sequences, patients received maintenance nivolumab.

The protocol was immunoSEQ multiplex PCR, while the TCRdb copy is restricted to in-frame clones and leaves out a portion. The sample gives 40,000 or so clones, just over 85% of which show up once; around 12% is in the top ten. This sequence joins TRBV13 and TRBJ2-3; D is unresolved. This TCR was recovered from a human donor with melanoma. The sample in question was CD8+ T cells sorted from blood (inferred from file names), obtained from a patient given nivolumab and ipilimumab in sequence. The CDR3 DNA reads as TGTGCCAGCAGCTTAGTATTAGATACGCAGTATTTT. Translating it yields CASSLVLDTQYF.